This note documents a single T cell receptor beta chain sequence. This sample was taken from a study of blood T cell repertoires in COVID-19. Measured with immunoSEQ multiplex PCR; TCRdb has only the in-frame clones, and not every one. The table includes 100,000 to 130,000 clones, about 85% detected once. CDR1 and CDR2 from the germline V gene are MGHRA and YSYEKL. The V end was cut by 5 bases, the J end by 11 bases, with 21 bases between. This CDR3 is 14 amino acids long. This TCR was sampled from a woman in her 70s with acute or convalescent COVID-19. The chain combines TRBV4-1 with TRBJ1-1, with D perhaps TRBD1 (6 bases). The sequenced material came from peripheral blood. The CDR3: CASSAQGRVFTAFF. The CDR3 DNA reads TGCGCCAGCAGCGCACAGGGCCGGGTTTTTACGGCTTTCTTT.